The 15 T cell receptor beta chains below come from one sample, sequenced in a study of cytomegalovirus exposure and HLA in healthy donors. The PCR used 60 Vbeta and 13 Jbeta primers. The protocol was immunoSEQ multiplex PCR, while the TCRdb copy is restricted to in-frame clones and leaves out a portion. The table lists 75,000 to 90,000 clones, 63% of them singletons. The specimen was PBMCs. Source of these receptors: a middle-aged woman in good health and CMV-seropositive.

As to this clone: Compared with germline, one end of the junction differs, possibly owing to a read error. The chain has TRBV5-6 and TRBJ2-1; 8 positions match TRBD2. This CDR3 has 14 residues. Germline V CDR1 and CDR2: SGHDT, YYEEEE. CDR3 loop: CASSWGLEPSGKVF. In DNA, the CDR3 is TGTGCCAGCAGCTGGGGACTAGAACCCTCTGGGAAGGTCTTC.

J is TRBJ2-1 and V is TRBV7-6, with 7 positions matching TRBD2. The V gene's germline CDR1 is SGHVS and CDR2 FNYEAQ. V lost 3 bases to trimming and J lost 9 bases; unmatched junction nucleotides: 5. The CDR3 loop spans 13 amino acids. The CDR3 DNA is TGTGCCAGCAGCTTCGGCGGGAGTAGTGAGCAGTTCTTC. It is translated as CASSFGGSSEQFF.

This clone was counted between two and nine times. The chain employs TRBV6-1 and TRBJ1-2; D not certain. Per germline, CDR1 MNHNS and CDR2 SASEGT. V shed 0 bases and J shed 0 bases, with 11 bases lying between them. This CDR3 comprises 16 residues. The CDR3 DNA reads TGTGCCAGCAGTGAAGCGGCGGCGGCTACTAACTATGGCTACACCTTC. Protein product: CASSEAAAATNYGYTF.

This clone was seen only a few times. The J gene is TRBJ1-4, the V gene TRBV28; 10 nucleotides agree with TRBD1. Per the germline V gene, CDR1 is MDHEN and CDR2 is SYDVKM. The CDR3 is 17 residues long. J gave up 6 bases and V 6 bases, and 13 bases lay outside the gene matches. The DNA of the CDR3 is TGTGCCAGCAGGGAGCTCTCGGACAGGGGGTTCGATGAAAAACTGTTTTTT. This gives the protein CASRELSDRGFDEKLFF.

The J gene is TRBJ2-5, the V gene TRBV4-2; 8 bases line up with TRBD2. The CDR3 is 16 amino acids. J lost 5 bases, V lost 4 bases, and 12 bases had no gene match. CDR1 is LGHNA, CDR2 YNFKEQ, per germline. CDR3 loop: CASSPLAGQRTETQYF. As DNA, the CDR3 is TGTGCCAGCAGCCCGTTAGCGGGGCAGAGGACCGAGACCCAGTACTTC.

V gene TRBV19 combines with J gene TRBJ2-7; 8 nucleotides match TRBD2. Germline-derived CDR1 and CDR2 are LNHDA and SQIVND (reference sequence). The CDR3 loop spans 19 amino acids. Losses at the gene ends were 8 bases for V and 6 bases for J; bases not matched to a gene: 27. The CDR3 reads CASAPVGNPITGGRSEQYF. CDR3 nucleotide sequence: TGTGCCAGTGCCCCGGTAGGGAACCCTATTACGGGAGGGCGAAGCGAGCAGTACTTC.

CDR3 amino acids: CASSLAFTGLDGYTF. The CDR3 DNA reads as TGTGCCAGCAGCTTAGCGTTCACAGGGCTAGATGGCTACACCTTC. This chain uses TRBV7-2 with TRBJ1-2; a weak D match, TRBD1 (6 bases). The CDR3 is 15 residues long. The V end lost 0 bases, the J end lost 6 bases, and 14 bases lay between the germline ends. Germline V gives CDR1 SGHTA, CDR2 FQGNSA.

This clone was detected only a few times. The genes are TRBV30 and TRBJ2-1; the match to TRBD2 covers 10 bases. V gave up 6 bases and J gave up 6 bases; unmatched junction bases: 11. CDR3 length: 15 amino acids. The germline CDR1 and CDR2 sequences are GTSNPN and SVGIG (reference sequence). This CDR3 is CACSPSGRLSNEQFF. DNA of the CDR3: TGTGCCTGTAGTCCTAGCGGGAGACTATCCAATGAGCAGTTCTTC.

This sequence joins TRBV18 and TRBJ2-7; 9 nucleotides line up with TRBD1. V was clipped by 1 base and J by 4 bases; unmatched bases: 2. Germline CDR1 reads KGHSH; CDR2 reads LQKENI. The CDR3 covers 14 residues. CDR3 nucleotides: TGTGCCAGCTCACCACGAGGACAGGGGTACGAGCAGTACTTC. Encoded protein: CASSPRGQGYEQYF.

The chain couples TRBV5-1 to TRBJ2-5, with D tentatively TRBD2 (5 bases). CDR1 and CDR2 from the germline V gene are SGHRS and YFSETQ. The CDR3 loop spans 12 amino acids. V gave up 4 bases and J gave up 4 bases, with 8 bases separating them. In DNA form, the CDR3 reads TGCGCCAGCAGCCCTGGACTAGAGACCCAGTACTTC. Encoded protein: CASSPGLETQYF.

The chain is built from TRBV7-3 and TRBJ2-7; the D gene is possibly TRBD2 (5 bases). Germline loops: CDR1 SGHTA, CDR2 FQGTGA. The CDR3 is 12 residues long. The V end was cut by 2 bases, the J end by 5 bases, with 7 bases between. Here the CDR3 DNA reads TGTGCCAGCAGCTTACGGGGAAACGAGCAGTACTTC. Translating gives CASSLRGNEQYF.

This clone has more than one count but fewer than ten. This chain links TRBV7-2 with TRBJ2-1; D unresolved. Between the trimmed V and J ends, which lost 2 bases and 10 bases, there was a span of 15 bases. CDR1 is SGHTA, CDR2 FQGNSA, per germline. The CDR3 is 14 residues long. The CDR3 sequence: CASSLSRPSGEQFF. Here the CDR3 DNA reads TGTGCCAGCAGCTTATCTAGACCCTCCGGAGAGCAGTTCTTC. The variable domain in full, with the rest retrieved from reference TRBV7-2 and TRBJ2-1, is GAGVSQSPSNKVTEKGKDVELRCDPISGHTALYWYRQSLGQGLEFLIYFQGNSAPDKSGLPSDRFSAERTGGSVSTLTIQRTQQEDSAVYLCASSLSRPSGEQFFGPGTRLTVL.

The rearrangement joins TRBV5-7 to TRBJ2-5; D is unresolved. TRBV5-7 is placed among ORFs of uncertain function. This CDR3 spans 16 amino acids. V gave up 2 bases and J gave up 0 bases, with 14 bases separating them. In DNA, the CDR3 is TGTGCCAGCAGCTTTTTTTTGAGGATCTACCAAGAGACCCAGTACTTC. It codes for CASSFFLRIYQETQYF.

A remark on this clone: At the DNA level, this CDR3 is encoded by other sequences in the same sample as well. V gene TRBV5-1 combines with J gene TRBJ1-1; D is perhaps TRBD1 (5 bases). CDR1 SGHRS and CDR2 YFSETQ come from the germline V gene. CDR3 length: 14 residues. Trimming cost V 0 bases and J 4 bases, with 10 bases left between them. CDR3 bases: TGCGCCAGCAGCTTGGCCGGGGGGGGCACTGAAGCTTTCTTT. As protein: CASSLAGGGTEAFF.

This clone appeared a few times. CDR3 bases: TGTGCCAGCAGTTGGTCGGCTAGCGGGAGCAATGAGCAGTTCTTC. This gives the protein CASSWSASGSNEQFF. This chain connects TRBV6-5 to TRBJ2-1, with 10 positions matching TRBD2. Trimming took 4 bases from V and 6 from J; bases not matched to a gene: 6. CDR3 length equals 15 residues. Germline CDR1 and CDR2: MNHEY and SVGAGI.